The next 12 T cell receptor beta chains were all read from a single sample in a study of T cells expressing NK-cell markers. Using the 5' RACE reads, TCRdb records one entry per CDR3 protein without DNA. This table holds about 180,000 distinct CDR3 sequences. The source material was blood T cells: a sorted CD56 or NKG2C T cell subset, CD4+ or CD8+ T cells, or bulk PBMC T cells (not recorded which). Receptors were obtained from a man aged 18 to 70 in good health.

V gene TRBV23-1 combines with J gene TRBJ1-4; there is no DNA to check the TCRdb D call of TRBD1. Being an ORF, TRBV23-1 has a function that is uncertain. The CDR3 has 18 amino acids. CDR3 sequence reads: CASSQSVGQRATNEKLFF.

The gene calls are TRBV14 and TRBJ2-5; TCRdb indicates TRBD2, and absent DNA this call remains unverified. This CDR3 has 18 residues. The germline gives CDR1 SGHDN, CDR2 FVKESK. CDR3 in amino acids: CASSHLGRTSRYQETQYF.

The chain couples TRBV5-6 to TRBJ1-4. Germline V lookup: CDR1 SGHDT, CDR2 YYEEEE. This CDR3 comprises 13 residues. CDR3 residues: CASSWTSRCRLFF.

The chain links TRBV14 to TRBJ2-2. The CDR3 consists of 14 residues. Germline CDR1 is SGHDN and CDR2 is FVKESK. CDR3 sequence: CASSLLKNTGELFF. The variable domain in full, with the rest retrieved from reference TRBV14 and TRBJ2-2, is EAGVTQFPSHSVIEKGQTVTLRCDPISGHDNLYWYRRVMGKEIKFLLHFVKESKQDESGMPNNRFLAERTGGTYSTLKVQPAELEDSGVYFCASSLLKNTGELFFGEGSRLTVL.

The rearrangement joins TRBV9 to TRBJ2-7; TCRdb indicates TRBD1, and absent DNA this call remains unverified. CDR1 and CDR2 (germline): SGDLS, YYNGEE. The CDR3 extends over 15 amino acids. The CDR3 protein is CASSDDPGRPYEQYF.

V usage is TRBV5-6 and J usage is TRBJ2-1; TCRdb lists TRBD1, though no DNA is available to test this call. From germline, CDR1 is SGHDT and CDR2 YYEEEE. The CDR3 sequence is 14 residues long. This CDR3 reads CASSFGDGYNEQFF.

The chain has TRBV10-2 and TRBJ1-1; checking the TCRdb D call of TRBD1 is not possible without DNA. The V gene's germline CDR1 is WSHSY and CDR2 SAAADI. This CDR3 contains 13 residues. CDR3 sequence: CATSASGGTEAFF.

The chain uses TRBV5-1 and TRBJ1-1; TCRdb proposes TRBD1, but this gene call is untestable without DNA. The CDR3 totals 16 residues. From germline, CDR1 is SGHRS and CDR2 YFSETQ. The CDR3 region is CASSLHNRGANTEAFF.

This chain's CDR3 is CASSLVPSGIRDTQYF. J is TRBJ2-3 and V is TRBV5-6; the D gene TCRdb calls, TRBD2, cannot be checked with no DNA. The CDR3 covers 16 residues. The V gene's germline CDR1 is SGHDT and CDR2 YYEEEE. The full variable domain, its missing parts supplied by reference TRBV5-6 and TRBJ2-3, is DAGVTQSPTHLIKTRGQQVTLRCSPKSGHDTVSWYQQALGQGPQFIFQYYEEEERQRGNFPDRFSGHQFPNYSSELNVNALLLGDSALYLCASSLVPSGIRDTQYFGPGTRLTVL.

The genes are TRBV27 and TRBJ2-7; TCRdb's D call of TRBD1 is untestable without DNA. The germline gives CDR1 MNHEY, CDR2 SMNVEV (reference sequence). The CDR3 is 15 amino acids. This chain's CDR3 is CASSLGFGGTYEQYF.

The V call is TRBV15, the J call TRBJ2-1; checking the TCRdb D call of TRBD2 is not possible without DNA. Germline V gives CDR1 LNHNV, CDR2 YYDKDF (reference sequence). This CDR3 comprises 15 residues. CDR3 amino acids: CATSSPREGYNEQFF.

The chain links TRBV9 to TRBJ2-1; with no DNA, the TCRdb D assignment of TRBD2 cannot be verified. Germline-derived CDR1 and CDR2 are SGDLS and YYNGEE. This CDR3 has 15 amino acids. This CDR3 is CASSDLAGARDEQFF.